This T cell receptor beta chain was found in a study of blood T cell repertoires in COVID-19. Germline V CDR1 and CDR2: SGHRS, YFSETQ. This CDR3 is 14 amino acids long. Deletions cut 3 bases from V and 7 bases from J, with 11 bases between. Assay used: immunoSEQ multiplex PCR; TCRdb lists only in-frame clones, some missing. This table holds about 26,000 clones, around two thirds found once. Specimen: peripheral blood. The clonotype comes from a man aged 55 to 69 with active or convalescent COVID-19. This chain links TRBV5-1 with TRBJ1-6; maybe TRBD1 (5 bases). The CDR3 nucleotides read TGCGCCAGCAGCTCGAGGGGAGGGAATTCACCCCTCCACTTT. Translated, it gives CASSSRGGNSPLHF.